What follows are 10 T cell receptor beta chains derived from one specimen sequenced in a study of OX40 agonist ivuxolimab in advanced cancers. Clones were sequenced by immunoSEQ multiplex PCR, and TCRdb holds only the in-frame ones, with some missing. Counted here are some 82,000 clones, about 91% occurring once; the ten biggest clones make up about 2.5%. The sample consisted of CD4+ or CD8+ T cells sorted from blood, taken in a trial of the OX40 agonist ivuxolimab. Every receptor here comes from an adult with an advanced solid tumor such as melanoma, head and neck, liver or kidney cancer.

This clone was detected a few times. The genes are TRBV28 and TRBJ1-5; D possibly corresponds to TRBD1 (5 bases). From germline, CDR1 is MDHEN and CDR2 SYDVKM. Between the trimmed V and J ends, which lost 4 bases and 0 bases, there was a span of 7 bases. CDR3 length equals 14 residues. The CDR3 is CASSWGNSNQPQHF. CDR3 bases: TGTGCCAGCAGTTGGGGGAATAGCAATCAGCCCCAGCATTTT.

The rearrangement uses TRBV19 and TRBJ2-5; TRBD1 matches 8 bases. The germline CDR1 and CDR2 sequences are LNHDA and SQIVND (reference sequence). V lost 3 bases to trimming and J lost 7 bases; unmatched junction nucleotides: 10. The CDR3 runs 15 residues. CDR3 amino acids: CASSIQGDRTPTQYF. The CDR3 DNA is TGTGCCAGTAGTATCCAGGGGGACAGGACCCCGACCCAGTACTTC.

The chain joins TRBV5-1 to TRBJ2-7, with 9 bases matching TRBD1. The trim removed 6 bases at V and 5 bases at J, leaving 15 bases unmatched. This CDR3 is 16 amino acids long. CDR1 is SGHRS, CDR2 YFSETQ, per germline. CDR3 DNA: TGCGCCAGCACTATCATGAACCCGGGACAGGGAAACGAGCAGTACTTC. It yields the protein CASTIMNPGQGNEQYF.

J is TRBJ1-5 and V is TRBV7-8; D not resolved. This CDR3 is built from 13 residues. V was pared by 5 bases and J by 5 bases, with 10 bases between. Per germline, CDR1 SGHVS and CDR2 FQNEAQ. This CDR3 reads CASSATEYQPQHF. The CDR3 DNA is TGTGCCAGCAGCGCAACAGAATATCAGCCCCAGCATTTT.

J is TRBJ1-1 and V is TRBV10-1, with D possibly matching TRBD1 (5 bases). The CDR3 runs 12 residues. The V end lost 10 bases, the J end lost 4 bases, and 13 bases lay between the germline ends. Germline CDR1 is WNHNN and CDR2 is SYGVQD (reference sequence). DNA for the CDR3: TGCGCCACCGAGGGGTTTGGCACTGAAGCTTTCTTT. This codes for CATEGFGTEAFF.

This chain links TRBV12-5 with TRBJ1-3; D is unclear. The germline V gene encodes CDR1 LGHNT and CDR2 FRNRAP. CDR3 length: 12 residues. V lost 1 base, J lost 2 bases, and 0 bases lay in between. As DNA, the CDR3 is TGTGCTAGTGGTTTGGCTGGAAACACCATATATTTT. It is translated as CASGLAGNTIYF. The full variable domain, its missing parts supplied by reference TRBV12-5 and TRBJ1-3, is DARVTQTPRHKVTEMGQEVTMRCQPILGHNTVFWYRQTMMQGLELLAYFRNRAPLDDSGMPKDRFSAEMPDATLATLKIQPSEPRDSAVYFCASGLAGNTIYFGEGSWLTVV.

CDR3 loop: CAISEGPTATNEKLFF. The DNA of the CDR3 is TGTGCCATCAGTGAGGGACCGACAGCAACTAATGAAAAACTGTTTTTT. The chain couples TRBV10-3 to TRBJ1-4, with D possibly TRBD1 on 5 matching bases. Trimming took 2 bases from V and 0 from J, leaving 10 bases between them. This CDR3 has 16 residues. Germline-derived CDR1 and CDR2 are ENHRY and SYGVKD.

The chain carries TRBV15 and TRBJ2-7, with a possible D match to TRBD2 (5 bases). CDR1 and CDR2 (germline): LNHNV, YYDKDF (reference sequence). The CDR3 is made up of 15 amino acids. Trimming cost V 5 bases and J 7 bases, with 21 bases left between them. The CDR3 region has the DNA TGTGCCACCAGCCCGCCGCGGGCGCCGAGAGGAGAGCAGTACTTC. Translating it yields CATSPPRAPRGEQYF.

The chain combines TRBV27 with TRBJ2-1; maybe TRBD2 (6 bases). From germline, CDR1 is MNHEY and CDR2 SMNVEV (reference sequence). The CDR3 is 15 amino acids. V dropped 5 bases and J dropped 6 bases, with 17 bases sitting between them. Written as DNA, the CDR3 is TGTGCCAGCAGTGGCGGGTTAGGGCGGGGCAATGAGCAGTTCTTC. Its translation: CASSGGLGRGNEQFF.

The rearrangement links TRBV10-3 to TRBJ1-2, with TRBD1 matching over 7 bases. The germline CDR1 and CDR2 sequences are ENHRY and SYGVKD. J was trimmed by 5 bases and V by 10 bases; bases with no gene match: 13. This CDR3 is built from 14 residues. The CDR3 DNA sequence: TGTGCCACGGCCCAGACCGGGACAGCGTATGGCTACACCTTC. As protein: CATAQTGTAYGYTF.